This T cell receptor beta chain is from a study of T-cell reconstitution after alpha-beta-depleted transplantation in children. In its sample, this clonotype was seen many times. Unique molecular identifiers featured in how the TCRbeta library was prepared. TCRdb redid the calling of the PCR reads with MiXCR, one entry per CDR3 protein. The sample holds under 450,000 distinct CDR3 sequences, 13% seen once. Trimming took 6 bases from V and 2 from J; bases not matched to a gene: 6. The CDR3 consists of 14 residues. The clonotype comes from a human donor who donated a stem cell graft to a child with Fanconi anemia. This chain connects TRBV12-3 or TRBV12-4 to TRBJ1-2; the match to TRBD1 covers 7 bases. The sequences come from PBMCs, collected from the stem cell graft. Here the CDR3 reads CASSTGTVNYGYTF. CDR3 nucleotides: TGTGCCAGCAGCACCGGGACAGTCAACTATGGCTACACCTTC.